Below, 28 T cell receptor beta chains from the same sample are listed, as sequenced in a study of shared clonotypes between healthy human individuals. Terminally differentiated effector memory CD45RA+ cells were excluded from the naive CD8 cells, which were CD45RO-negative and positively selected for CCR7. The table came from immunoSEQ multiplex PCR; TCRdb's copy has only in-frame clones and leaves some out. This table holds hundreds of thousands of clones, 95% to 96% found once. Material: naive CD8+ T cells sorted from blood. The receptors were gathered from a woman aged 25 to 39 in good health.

The CDR3 protein is CASSPGTREFF. Written as DNA, the CDR3 is TGTGCCAGCAGCCCCGGGACTAGGGAGTTCTTC. This chain joins TRBV6-5 and TRBJ2-1, with 8 bases matching TRBD2. Germline lookup yields CDR1 MNHEY and CDR2 SVGAGI. After removal of 6 bases from V and 14 bases from J, the junction contained 6 bases not matched to a gene. The CDR3 spans 11 residues.

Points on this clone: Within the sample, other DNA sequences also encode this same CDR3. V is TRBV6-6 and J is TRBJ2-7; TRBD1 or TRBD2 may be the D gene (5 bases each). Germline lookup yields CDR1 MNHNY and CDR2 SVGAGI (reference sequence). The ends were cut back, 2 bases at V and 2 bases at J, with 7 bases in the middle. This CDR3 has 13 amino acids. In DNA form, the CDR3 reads TGTGCCAGCAGTTACCAGGGAGCCTACGAGCAGTACTTC. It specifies CASSYQGAYEQYF.

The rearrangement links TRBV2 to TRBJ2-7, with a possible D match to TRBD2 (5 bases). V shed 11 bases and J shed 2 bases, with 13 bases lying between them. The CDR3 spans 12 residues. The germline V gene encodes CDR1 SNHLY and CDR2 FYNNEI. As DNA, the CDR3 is TGTGCCCAGCGGCACGGTACCTACGAGCAGTACTTC. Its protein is CAQRHGTYEQYF.

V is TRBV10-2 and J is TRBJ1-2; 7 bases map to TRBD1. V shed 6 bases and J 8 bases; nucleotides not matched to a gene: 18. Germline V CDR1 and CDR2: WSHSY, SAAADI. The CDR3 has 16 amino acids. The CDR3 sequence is CASRGDSVQGVDGYTF. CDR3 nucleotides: TGCGCCAGCAGGGGAGATAGTGTTCAGGGGGTTGACGGCTACACCTTC.

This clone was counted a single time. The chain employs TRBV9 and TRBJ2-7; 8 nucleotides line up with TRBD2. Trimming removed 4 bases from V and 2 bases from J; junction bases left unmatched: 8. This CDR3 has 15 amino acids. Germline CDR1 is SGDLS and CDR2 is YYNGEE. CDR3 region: CASSPTSGVAYEQYF. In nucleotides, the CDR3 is TGTGCCAGCAGCCCCACTAGCGGTGTAGCCTACGAGCAGTACTTC.

The CDR3 region is CASIQEWDTEAFF. The CDR3 nucleotides are TGTGCCAGCATCCAAGAGTGGGACACTGAAGCTTTCTTT. This chain joins TRBV2 and TRBJ1-1, with D unclear. The length of the CDR3 is 13 residues. Germline V gene sequence: CDR1 SNHLY, CDR2 FYNNEI. The V end was cut by 7 bases, the J end by 3 bases, with 12 bases between.

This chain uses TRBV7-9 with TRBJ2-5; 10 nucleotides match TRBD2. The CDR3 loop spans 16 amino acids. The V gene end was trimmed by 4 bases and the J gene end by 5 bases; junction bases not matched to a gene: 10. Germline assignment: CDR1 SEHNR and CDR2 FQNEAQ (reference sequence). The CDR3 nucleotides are TGTGCCAGCAGCTCAGGACTAGCGGACTTATGGGAGACCCAGTACTTC. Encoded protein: CASSSGLADLWETQYF.

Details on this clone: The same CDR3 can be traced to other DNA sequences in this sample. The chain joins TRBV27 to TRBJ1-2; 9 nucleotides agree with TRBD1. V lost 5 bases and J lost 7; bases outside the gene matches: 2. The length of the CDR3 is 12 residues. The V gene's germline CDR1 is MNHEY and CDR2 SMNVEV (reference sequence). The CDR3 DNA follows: TGTGCCAGCAGTACAGGGGGCTCTGGCTACACCTTC. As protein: CASSTGGSGYTF.

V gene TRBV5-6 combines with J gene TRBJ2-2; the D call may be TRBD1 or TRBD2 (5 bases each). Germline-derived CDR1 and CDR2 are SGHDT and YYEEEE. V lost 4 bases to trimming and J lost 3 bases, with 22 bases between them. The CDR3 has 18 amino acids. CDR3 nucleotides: TGTGCCAGCAGCGAAGTGGGCTATCCCGGGGCGGACACCGGGGAGCTGTTTTTT. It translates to CASSEVGYPGADTGELFF.

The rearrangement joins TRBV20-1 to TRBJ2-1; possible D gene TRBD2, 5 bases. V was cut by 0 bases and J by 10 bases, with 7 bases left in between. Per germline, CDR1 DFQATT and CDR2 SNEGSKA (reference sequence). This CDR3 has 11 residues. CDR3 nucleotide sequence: TGCAGTGCTAGAGATGTAGCGGAGCAGTTCTTC. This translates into CSARDVAEQFF.

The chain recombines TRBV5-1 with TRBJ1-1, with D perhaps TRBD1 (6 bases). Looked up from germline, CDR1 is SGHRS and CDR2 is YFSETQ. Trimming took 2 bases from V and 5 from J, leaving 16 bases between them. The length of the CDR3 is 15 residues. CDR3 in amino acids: CASSFRTVGRTEAFF. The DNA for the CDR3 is TGCGCCAGCAGCTTTCGGACAGTTGGGCGGACTGAAGCTTTCTTT.

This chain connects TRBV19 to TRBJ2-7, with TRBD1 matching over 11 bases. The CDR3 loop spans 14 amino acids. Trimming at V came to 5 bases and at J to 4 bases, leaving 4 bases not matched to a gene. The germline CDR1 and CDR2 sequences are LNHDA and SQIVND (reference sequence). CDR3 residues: CASSPGQGEYEQYF. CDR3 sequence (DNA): TGTGCCAGTAGTCCGGGACAGGGGGAATACGAGCAGTACTTC. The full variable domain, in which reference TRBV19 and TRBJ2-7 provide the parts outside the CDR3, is DGGITQSPKYLFRKEGQNVTLSCEQNLNHDAMYWYRQDPGQGLRLIYYSQIVNDFQKGDIAEGYSVSREKKESFPLTVTSAQKNPTAFYLCASSPGQGEYEQYFGPGTRLTVT.

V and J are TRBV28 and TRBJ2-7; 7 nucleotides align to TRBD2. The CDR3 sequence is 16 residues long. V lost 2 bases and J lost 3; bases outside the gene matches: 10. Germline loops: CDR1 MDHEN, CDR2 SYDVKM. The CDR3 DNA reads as TGTGCCAGCAGTTTAACCATCAGGTCGGGAGGCTACGAGCAGTACTTC. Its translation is CASSLTIRSGGYEQYF.

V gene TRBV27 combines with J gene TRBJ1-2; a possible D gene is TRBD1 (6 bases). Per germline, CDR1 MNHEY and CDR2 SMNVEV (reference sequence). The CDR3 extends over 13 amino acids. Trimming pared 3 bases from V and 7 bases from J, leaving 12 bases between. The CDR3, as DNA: TGTGCCAGCAGTTTTGGGGGGCCGGGTGGCTACACCTTC. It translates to CASSFGGPGGYTF.

CDR3 coding DNA: TGTGCCAGCAGCTCCAACGACAACATAAGGGGCACTGAAGCTTTCTTT. As protein: CASSSNDNIRGTEAFF. The rearrangement joins TRBV5-6 to TRBJ1-1, with D tentatively TRBD1 (5 bases). Per germline, CDR1 SGHDT and CDR2 YYEEEE. This CDR3 contains 16 residues. Trimming took 3 bases from V and 4 from J, leaving 19 bases between them.

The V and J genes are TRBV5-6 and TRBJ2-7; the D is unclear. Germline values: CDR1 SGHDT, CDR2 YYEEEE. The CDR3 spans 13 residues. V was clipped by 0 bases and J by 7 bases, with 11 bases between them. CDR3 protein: CASSLDPMWEQYF. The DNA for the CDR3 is TGTGCCAGCAGCTTGGACCCCATGTGGGAGCAGTACTTC. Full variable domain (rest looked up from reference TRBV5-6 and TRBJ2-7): DAGVTQSPTHLIKTRGQQVTLRCSPKSGHDTVSWYQQALGQGPQFIFQYYEEEERQRGNFPDRFSGHQFPNYSSELNVNALLLGDSALYLCASSLDPMWEQYFGPGTRLTVT.

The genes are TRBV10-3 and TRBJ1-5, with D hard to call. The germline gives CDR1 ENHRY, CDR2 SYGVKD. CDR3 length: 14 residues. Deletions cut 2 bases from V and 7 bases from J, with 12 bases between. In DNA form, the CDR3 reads TGTGCCATCAGTGAGGGGGTCCAGCCACAGCCCCAGCATTTT. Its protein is CAISEGVQPQPQHF.

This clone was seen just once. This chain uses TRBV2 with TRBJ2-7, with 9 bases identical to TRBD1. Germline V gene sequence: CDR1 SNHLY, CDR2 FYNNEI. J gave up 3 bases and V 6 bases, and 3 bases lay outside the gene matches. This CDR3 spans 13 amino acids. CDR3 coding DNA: TGTGCCAGCAGGGAGACAGGGGGCTACGAGCAGTACTTC. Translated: CASRETGGYEQYF.

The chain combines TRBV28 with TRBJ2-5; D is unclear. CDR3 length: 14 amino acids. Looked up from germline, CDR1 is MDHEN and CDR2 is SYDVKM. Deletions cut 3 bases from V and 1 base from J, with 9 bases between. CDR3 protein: CASSLALTQETQYF. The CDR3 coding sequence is TGTGCCAGCAGTTTGGCACTGACCCAAGAGACCCAGTACTTC. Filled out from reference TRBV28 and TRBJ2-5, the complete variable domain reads DVKVTQSSRYLVKRTGEKVFLECVQDMDHENMFWYRQDPGLGLRLIYFSYDVKMKEKGDIPEGYSVSREKKERFSLILESASTNQTSMYLCASSLALTQETQYFGPGTRLLVL.

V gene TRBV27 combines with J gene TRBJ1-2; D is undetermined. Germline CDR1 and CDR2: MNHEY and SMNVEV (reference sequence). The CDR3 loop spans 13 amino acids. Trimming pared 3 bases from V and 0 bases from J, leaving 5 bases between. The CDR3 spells CASSFQANYGYTF. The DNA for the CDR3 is TGTGCCAGCAGTTTTCAAGCTAACTATGGCTACACCTTC.

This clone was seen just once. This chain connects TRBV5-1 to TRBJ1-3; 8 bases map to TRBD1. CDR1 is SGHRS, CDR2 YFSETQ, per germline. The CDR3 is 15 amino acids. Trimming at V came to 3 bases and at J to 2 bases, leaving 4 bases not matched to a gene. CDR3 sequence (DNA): TGCGCCAGCAGCTACGACAGGGGAGCTGGAAACACCATATATTTT. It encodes CASSYDRGAGNTIYF.

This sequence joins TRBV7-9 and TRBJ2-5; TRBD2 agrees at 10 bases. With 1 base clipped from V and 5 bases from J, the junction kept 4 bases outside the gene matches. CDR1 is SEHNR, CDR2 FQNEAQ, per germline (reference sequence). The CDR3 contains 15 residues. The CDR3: CASSLDPSGSETQYF. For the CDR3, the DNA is TGTGCCAGCAGCTTAGATCCTAGCGGGAGTGAGACCCAGTACTTC. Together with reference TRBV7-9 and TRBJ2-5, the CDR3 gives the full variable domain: DTGVSQNPRHKITKRGQNVTFRCDPISEHNRLYWYRQTLGQGPEFLTYFQNEAQLEKSRLLSDRFSAERPKGSFSTLEIQRTEQGDSAMYLCASSLDPSGSETQYFGPGTRLLVL.

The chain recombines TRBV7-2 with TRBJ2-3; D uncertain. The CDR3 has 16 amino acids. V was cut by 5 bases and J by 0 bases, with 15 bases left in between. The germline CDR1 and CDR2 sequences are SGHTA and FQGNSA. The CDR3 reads CASSPEWNPSTDTQYF. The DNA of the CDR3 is TGTGCCAGCAGCCCCGAGTGGAACCCTAGCACAGATACGCAGTATTTT.

In nucleotides, the CDR3 is TGTGCCAGCAGCTTGGGGACAGGGAACACCGGGGAGCTGTTTTTT. Translation: CASSLGTGNTGELFF. The genes are TRBV13 and TRBJ2-2; TRBD1 agrees at 8 bases. The CDR3 is 15 residues long. The germline gives CDR1 PRHDT, CDR2 FYEKMQ (reference sequence). V gave up 3 bases and J gave up 1 base; unmatched junction bases: 1.

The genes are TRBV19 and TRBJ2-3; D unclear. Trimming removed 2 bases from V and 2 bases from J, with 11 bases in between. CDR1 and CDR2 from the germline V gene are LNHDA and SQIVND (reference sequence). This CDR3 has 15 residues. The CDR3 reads CASSIQTISTDTQYF. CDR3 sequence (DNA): TGTGCCAGTAGTATACAGACAATTTCCACAGATACGCAGTATTTT.

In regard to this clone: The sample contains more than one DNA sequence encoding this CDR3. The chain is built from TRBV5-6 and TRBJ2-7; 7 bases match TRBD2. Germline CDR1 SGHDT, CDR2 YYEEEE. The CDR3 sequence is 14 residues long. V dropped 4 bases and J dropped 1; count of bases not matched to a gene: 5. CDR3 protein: CASSLGGGSYEQYF. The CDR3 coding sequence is TGTGCCAGCAGCCTCGGCGGGGGTTCCTACGAGCAGTACTTC.

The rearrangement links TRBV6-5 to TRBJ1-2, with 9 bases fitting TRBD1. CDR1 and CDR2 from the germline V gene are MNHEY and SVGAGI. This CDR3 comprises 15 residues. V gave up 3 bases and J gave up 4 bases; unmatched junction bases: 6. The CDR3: CASSYSPTGGYGYTF. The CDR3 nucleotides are TGTGCCAGCAGTTATAGCCCGACAGGGGGCTATGGCTACACCTTC.

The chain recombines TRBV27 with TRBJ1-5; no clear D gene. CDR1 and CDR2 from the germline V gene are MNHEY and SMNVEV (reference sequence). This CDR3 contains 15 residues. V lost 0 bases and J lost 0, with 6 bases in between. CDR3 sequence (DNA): TGTGCCAGCAGTTTATCCGGAAATAGCAATCAGCCCCAGCATTTT. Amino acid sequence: CASSLSGNSNQPQHF.